This entry features one T cell receptor (beta chain) sequence. No antigen is known for it. Different DNA sequences within this sample yield the same CDR3. This table comes from immunoSEQ multiplex PCR, and its TCRdb copy is limited to in-frame clones, with some not included. The profile shows some 1,100,000 clones, approximately 80% of them singletons. The source of the sample is a study of shared clonotypes between healthy human individuals. Findings and caveats of the study: Larger estimated richness was generally recorded for naive subsets relative to memory subsets.

The ends lost 5 bases at V and 4 bases at J; junction bases unmatched: 4. CDR3 length: 13 amino acids. The germline V gene encodes CDR1 MDHEN and CDR2 SYDVKM. Sequenced sample: memory CD4+ T cells from PBMCs. Subset of the sample: CD45RA-negative fraction. This receptor was taken from a man aged 18 to 30 in good health. Some clones in this sample may be carry-over from other donors' samples. The chain couples TRBV28 to TRBJ1-1; 7 bases are a match to TRBD1. The CDR3 sequence is CASSKTGVTEAFF. The DNA of the CDR3 is TGTGCCAGCAGTAAAACAGGGGTCACTGAAGCTTTCTTT.